This T cell receptor beta chain is from a study of T cells in Graves' hyperthyroidism and ophthalmopathy. This CDR3 has 14 residues. Trimming removed 2 bases from V and 2 bases from J, with 9 bases in between. CDR1 is SGHVS and CDR2 is FQNEAQ in the germline V gene. Amplification of TCR beta CDR3 regions was performed using RNA transcripts as template. First-round RT-PCR of the TCR CDR3 relied on the HTBI primer set. TCRdb itself ran the multiplex PCR reads through MiXCR, one entry per CDR3 protein. The profile shows a few hundred thousand distinct CDR3 sequences, around 45% of them singletons. The origin of this receptor is a woman aged 18-35 years with Graves' hyperthyroidism. The chain couples TRBV7-8 to TRBJ2-5, with D perhaps given as TRBD1 or TRBD2 (6 bases each). The sequenced sample was peripheral blood or thyroid tissue (not recorded which). CDR3 nucleotides: TGTGCCAGCAGCTTACAGGGGACTCAAGAGACCCAGTACTTC. Translated: CASSLQGTQETQYF.